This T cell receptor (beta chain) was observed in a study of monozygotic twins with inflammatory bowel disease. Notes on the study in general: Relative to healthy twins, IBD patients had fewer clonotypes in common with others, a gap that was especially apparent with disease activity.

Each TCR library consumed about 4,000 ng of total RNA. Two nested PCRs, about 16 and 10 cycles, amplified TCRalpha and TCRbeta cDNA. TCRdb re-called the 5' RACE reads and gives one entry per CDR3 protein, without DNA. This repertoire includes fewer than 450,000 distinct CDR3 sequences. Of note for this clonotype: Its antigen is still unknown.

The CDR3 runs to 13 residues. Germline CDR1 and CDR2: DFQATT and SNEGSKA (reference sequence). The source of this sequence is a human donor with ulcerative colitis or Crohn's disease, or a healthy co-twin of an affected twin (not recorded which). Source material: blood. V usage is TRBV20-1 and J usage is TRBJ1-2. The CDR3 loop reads CSARGAGNYSYTF.